This T cell receptor (beta chain) was profiled in a study of long-term antiretroviral therapy in people with HIV. To note about this clone: Its target is unknown.

Overall study results and limits: It was not possible to obtain data on ART adherence, viral resistance or therapy changes.

V dropped 7 bases and J dropped 5 bases, with 9 bases sitting between them. The CDR3 is 12 amino acids. Germline CDR1 is SNHLY and CDR2 is FYNNEI. At survey level, the immunoSEQ assay was run in its v3.0 version. TCRdb's copy holds only in-frame clones and misses some; the assay was immunoSEQ multiplex PCR. The sample holds 25,000 to 35,000 clones, about 95% seen once. This sequence was found in a man aged 30 to 39 with HIV. The sequencing here drew on unsorted PBMCs, taken roughly 6 years after starting antiretroviral therapy. V and J are TRBV2 and TRBJ1-5; tentatively, D is TRBD1 (5 bases). As DNA, the CDR3 is TGTGCCAGCAATATCAGGGATCAGCCCCAGCATTTT. It translates to CASNIRDQPQHF.